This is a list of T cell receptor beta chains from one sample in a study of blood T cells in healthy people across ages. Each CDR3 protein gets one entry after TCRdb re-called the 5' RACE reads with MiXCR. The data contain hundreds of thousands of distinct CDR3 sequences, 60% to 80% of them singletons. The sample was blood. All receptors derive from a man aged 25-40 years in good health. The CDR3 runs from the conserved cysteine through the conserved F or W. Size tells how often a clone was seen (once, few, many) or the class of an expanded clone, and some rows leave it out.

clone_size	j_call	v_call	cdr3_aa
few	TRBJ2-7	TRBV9	CASSGTGTGPREQYF
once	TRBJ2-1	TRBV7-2	CASSLTRRDEQFF
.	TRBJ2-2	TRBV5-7	CASTPGLAGGRRGTGELFF
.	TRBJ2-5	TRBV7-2	CASSLALAGSETQYF
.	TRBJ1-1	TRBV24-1	CATSDTGQGNTEAFF
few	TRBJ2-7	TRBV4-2	CASSQSRVLRIHEQYF
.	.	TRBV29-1	CSGRDRNRETQYF
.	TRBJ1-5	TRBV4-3	CASSQDDRGNQPQHF
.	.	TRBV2	CASSDGGGETQYF
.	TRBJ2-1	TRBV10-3	CAISEGHEQFF
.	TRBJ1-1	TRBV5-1	CASYTGDNTEAFF
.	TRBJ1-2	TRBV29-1	CSVETDYGYTF
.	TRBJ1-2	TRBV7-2	CASSEGPRAVNYGYTF
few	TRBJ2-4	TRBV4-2	CASSHSETNIQYF
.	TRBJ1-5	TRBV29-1	CSVVSGSRNQPQHF
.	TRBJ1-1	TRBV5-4	CASSLDSALTEAFF
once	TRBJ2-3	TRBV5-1	CASNLDRDTDTQYF
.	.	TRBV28	CASLGSGLVASGEQYF
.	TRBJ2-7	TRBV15	CATSRRLGGGPYEQYF
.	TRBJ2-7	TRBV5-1	CASSLESLYNEQYF
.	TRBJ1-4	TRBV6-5	CASKGGIGGKKLFF
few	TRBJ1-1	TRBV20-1	CSARDARNTEAFF
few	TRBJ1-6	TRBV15	CATSRVPGRMDSPLHF
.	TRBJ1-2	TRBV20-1	CSATFPGGSGYTF
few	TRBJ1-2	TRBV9	CASSDGTGRYGYTF
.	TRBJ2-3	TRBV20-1	CSARGNTDTQYF
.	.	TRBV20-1	CSAILAGAYNEQYF
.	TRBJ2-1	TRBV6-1	CASSAGQGVGEQFF